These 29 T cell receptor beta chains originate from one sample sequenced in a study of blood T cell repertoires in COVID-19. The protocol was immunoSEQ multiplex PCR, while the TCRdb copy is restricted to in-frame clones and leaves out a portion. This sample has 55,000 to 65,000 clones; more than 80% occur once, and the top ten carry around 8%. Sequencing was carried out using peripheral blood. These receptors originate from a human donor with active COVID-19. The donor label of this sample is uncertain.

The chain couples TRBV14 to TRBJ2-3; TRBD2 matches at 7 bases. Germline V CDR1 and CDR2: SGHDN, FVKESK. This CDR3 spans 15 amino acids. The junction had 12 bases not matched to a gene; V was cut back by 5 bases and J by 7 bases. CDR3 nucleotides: TGTGCCAGCAGCGCCTGGGGGGGAGAGGGGCATACGCAGTATTTT. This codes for CASSAWGGEGHTQYF.

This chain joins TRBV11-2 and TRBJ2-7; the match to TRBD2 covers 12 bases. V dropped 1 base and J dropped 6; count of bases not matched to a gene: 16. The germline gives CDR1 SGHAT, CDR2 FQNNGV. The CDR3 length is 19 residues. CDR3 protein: CASSLGLAGVGNQGGEQYF. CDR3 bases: TGTGCCAGCAGCTTAGGACTAGCGGGAGTCGGAAACCAGGGGGGCGAGCAGTACTTC.

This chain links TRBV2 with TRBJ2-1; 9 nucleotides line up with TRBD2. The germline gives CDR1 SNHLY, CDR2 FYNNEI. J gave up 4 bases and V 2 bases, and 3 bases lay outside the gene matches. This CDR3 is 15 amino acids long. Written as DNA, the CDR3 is TGTGCCAGCAGTGAACTAGCGGGGACGTACAATGAGCAGTTCTTC. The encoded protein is CASSELAGTYNEQFF.

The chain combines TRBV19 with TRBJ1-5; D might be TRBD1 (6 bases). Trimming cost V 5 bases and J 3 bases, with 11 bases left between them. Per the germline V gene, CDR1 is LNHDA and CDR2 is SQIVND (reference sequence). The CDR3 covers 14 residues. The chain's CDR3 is CASSFQGPNQPQHF. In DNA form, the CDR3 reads TGTGCCAGTAGTTTCCAGGGGCCCAATCAGCCCCAGCATTTT. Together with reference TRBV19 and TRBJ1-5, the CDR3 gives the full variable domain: DGGITQSPKYLFRKEGQNVTLSCEQNLNHDAMYWYRQDPGQGLRLIYYSQIVNDFQKGDIAEGYSVSREKKESFPLTVTSAQKNPTAFYLCASSFQGPNQPQHFGDGTRLSIL.

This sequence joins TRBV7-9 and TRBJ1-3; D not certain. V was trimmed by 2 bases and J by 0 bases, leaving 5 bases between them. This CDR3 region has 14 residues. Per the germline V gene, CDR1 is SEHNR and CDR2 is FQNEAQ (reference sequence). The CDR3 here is CASSLILSGNTIYF. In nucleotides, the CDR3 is TGTGCCAGCAGCTTAATACTCTCTGGAAACACCATATATTTT.

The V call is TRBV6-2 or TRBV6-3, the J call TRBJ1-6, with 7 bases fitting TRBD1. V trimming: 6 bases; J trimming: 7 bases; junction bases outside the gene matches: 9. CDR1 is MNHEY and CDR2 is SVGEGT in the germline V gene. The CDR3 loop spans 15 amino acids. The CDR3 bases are TGTGCCAGCAGCACGGGGGACAGACACAATTCACCCCTCCACTTT. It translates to CASSTGDRHNSPLHF.

This CDR3 reads CASSTERGSTDTQYF. The CDR3, as DNA: TGTGCCAGCAGCACGGAGCGGGGGAGCACAGATACGCAGTATTTT. The genes are TRBV7-8 and TRBJ2-3; 8 bases match TRBD2. After removal of 5 bases from V and 0 bases from J, the junction contained 4 bases not matched to a gene. The CDR3 length is 15 residues. CDR1 is SGHVS and CDR2 is FQNEAQ in the germline V gene. The whole variable domain, remainder taken from reference TRBV7-8 and TRBJ2-3, is GAGVSQSPRYKVAKRGQDVALRCDPISGHVSLFWYQQALGQGPEFLTYFQNEAQLDKSGLPSDRFFAERPEGSVSTLKIQRTQQEDSAVYLCASSTERGSTDTQYFGPGTRLTVL.

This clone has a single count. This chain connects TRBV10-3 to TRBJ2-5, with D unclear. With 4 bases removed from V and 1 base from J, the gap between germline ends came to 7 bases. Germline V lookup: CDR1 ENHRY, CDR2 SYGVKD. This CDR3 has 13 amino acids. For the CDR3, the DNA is TGTGCCATCAGTGGCGTCGGCCAAGAGACCCAGTACTTC. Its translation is CAISGVGQETQYF.

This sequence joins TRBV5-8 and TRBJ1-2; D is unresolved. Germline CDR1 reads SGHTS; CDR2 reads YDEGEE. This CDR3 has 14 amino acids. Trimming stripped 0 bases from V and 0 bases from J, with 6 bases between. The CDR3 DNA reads TGTGCCAGCAGCTTGGTGCGTCCTAACTATGGCTACACCTTC. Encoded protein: CASSLVRPNYGYTF.

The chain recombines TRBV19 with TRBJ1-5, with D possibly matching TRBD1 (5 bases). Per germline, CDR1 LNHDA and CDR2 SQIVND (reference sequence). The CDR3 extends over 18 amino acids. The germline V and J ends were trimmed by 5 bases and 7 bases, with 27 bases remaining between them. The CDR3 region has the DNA TGTGCCAGTAGTCCAAGGGGAGGGGCCCTACAGTCGCGACAGCCCCAGCATTTT. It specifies CASSPRGGALQSRQPQHF.

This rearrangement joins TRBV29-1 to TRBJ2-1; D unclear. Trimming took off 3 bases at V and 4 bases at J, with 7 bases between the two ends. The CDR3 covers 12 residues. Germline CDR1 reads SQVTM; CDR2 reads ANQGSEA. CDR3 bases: TGCAGCGTTGAGGAGTTTTACAATGAGCAGTTCTTC. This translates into CSVEEFYNEQFF.

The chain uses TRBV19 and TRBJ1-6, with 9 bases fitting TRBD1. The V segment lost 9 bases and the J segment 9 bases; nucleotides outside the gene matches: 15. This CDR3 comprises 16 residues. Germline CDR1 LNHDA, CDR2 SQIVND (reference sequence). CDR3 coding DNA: TGTGCCAGCCAGGACAGGGGCACGACGGGCGGTTCACCCCTCCACTTT. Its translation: CASQDRGTTGGSPLHF.

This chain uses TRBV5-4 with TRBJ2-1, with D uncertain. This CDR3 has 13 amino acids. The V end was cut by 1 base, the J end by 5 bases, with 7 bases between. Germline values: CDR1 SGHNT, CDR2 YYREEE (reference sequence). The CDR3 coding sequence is TGTGCCAGCAGCTTGATAGAAAACAATGAGCAGTTCTTC. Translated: CASSLIENNEQFF.

The chain's CDR3 is CASRGGSEQYF. As DNA, the CDR3 is TGCGCCAGCAGAGGAGGAAGCGAGCAGTACTTC. This chain joins TRBV10-1 and TRBJ2-7; weak D call: TRBD2 (5 bases). V shed 6 bases and J shed 6 bases, with 9 bases lying between them. CDR3 length equals 11 residues. The germline V gene encodes CDR1 WNHNN and CDR2 SYGVQD (reference sequence).

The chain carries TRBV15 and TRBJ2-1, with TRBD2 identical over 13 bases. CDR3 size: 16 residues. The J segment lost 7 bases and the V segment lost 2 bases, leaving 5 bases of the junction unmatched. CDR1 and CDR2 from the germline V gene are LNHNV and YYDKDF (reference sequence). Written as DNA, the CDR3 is TGTGCCACCAGCAGATCCCGGACTAGCGGGAGTAATGAGCAGTTCTTC. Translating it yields CATSRSRTSGSNEQFF. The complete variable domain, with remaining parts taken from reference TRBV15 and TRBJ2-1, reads DAMVIQNPRYQVTQFGKPVTLSCSQTLNHNVMYWYQQKSSQAPKLLFHYYDKDFNNEADTPDNFQSRRPNTSFCFLDIRSPGLGDTAMYLCATSRSRTSGSNEQFFGPGTRLTVL.

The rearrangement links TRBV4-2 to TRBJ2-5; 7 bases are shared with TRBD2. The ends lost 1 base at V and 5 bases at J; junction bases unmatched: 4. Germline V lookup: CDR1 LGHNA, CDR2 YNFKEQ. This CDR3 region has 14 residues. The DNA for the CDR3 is TGTGCCAGCAGCCAAGGGGTGGGAGGGGAGACCCAGTACTTC. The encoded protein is CASSQGVGGETQYF.

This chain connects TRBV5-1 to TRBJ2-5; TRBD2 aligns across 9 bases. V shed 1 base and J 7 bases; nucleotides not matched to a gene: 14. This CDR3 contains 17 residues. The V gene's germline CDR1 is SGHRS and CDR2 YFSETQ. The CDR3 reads CASSLSSGREGWRTQYF. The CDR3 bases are TGCGCCAGCAGCTTGTCTTCAGGGCGGGAGGGTTGGAGGACCCAGTACTTC. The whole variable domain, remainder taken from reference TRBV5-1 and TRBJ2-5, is KAGVTQTPRYLIKTRGQQVTLSCSPISGHRSVSWYQQTPGQGLQFLFEYFSETQRNKGNFPGRFSGRQFSNSRSEMNVSTLELGDSALYLCASSLSSGREGWRTQYFGPGTRLLVL.

Written as DNA, the CDR3 is TGTGCCTGGTTACCCGGGACAGGGTCGAATGAGCAGTTCTTC. Translated, it gives CAWLPGTGSNEQFF. V gene TRBV30 combines with J gene TRBJ2-1, with TRBD1 identical over 9 bases. Trimming cost V 5 bases and J 7 bases; bases outside gene matches: 9. The CDR3 runs 14 residues. Germline values: CDR1 GTSNPN, CDR2 SVGIG (reference sequence). The full variable domain, rest sourced from reference TRBV30 and TRBJ2-1, is SQTIHQWPATLVQPVGSPLSLECTVEGTSNPNLYWYRQAAGRGLQLLFYSVGIGQISSEVPQNLSASRPQDRQFILSSKKLLLSDSGFYLCAWLPGTGSNEQFFGPGTRLTVL.

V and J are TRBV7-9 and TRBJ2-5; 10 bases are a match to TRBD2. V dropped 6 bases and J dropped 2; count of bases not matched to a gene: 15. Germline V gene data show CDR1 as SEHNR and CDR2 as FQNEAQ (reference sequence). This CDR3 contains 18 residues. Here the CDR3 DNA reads TGTGCCAGCAGTGCCCCTTTCAGACTAGCGGGTAGACAAGAGACCCAGTACTTC. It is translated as CASSAPFRLAGRQETQYF.

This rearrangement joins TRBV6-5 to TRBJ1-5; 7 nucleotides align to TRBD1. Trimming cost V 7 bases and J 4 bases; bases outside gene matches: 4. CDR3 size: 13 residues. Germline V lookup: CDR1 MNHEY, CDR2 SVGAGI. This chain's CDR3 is CASKGTVNQPQHF. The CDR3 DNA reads TGTGCCAGCAAGGGGACAGTAAATCAGCCCCAGCATTTT.

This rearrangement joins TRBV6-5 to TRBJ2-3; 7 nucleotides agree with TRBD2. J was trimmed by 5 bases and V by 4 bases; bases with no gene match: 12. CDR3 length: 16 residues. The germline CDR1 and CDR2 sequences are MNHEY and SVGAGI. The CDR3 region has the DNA TGTGCCAGCAGTTCCCCAGACGAGCGGGAAAAAGATACGCAGTATTTT. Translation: CASSSPDEREKDTQYF.

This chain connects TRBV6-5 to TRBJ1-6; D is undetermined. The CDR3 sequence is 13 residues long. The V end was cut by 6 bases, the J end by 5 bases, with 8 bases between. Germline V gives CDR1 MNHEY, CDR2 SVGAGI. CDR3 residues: CASRVGDNSPLHF. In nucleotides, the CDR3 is TGTGCCAGCAGAGTAGGAGATAATTCACCCCTCCACTTT.

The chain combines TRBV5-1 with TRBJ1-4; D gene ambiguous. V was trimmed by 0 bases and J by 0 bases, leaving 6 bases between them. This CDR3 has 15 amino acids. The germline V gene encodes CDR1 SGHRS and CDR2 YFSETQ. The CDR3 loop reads CASSLGAATNEKLFF. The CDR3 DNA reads TGCGCCAGCAGCTTGGGGGCAGCAACTAATGAAAAACTGTTTTTT.

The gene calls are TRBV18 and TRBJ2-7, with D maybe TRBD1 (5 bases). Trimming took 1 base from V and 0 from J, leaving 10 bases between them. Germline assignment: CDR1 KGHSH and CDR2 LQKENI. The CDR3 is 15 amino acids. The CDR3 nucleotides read TGTGCCAGCTCACCACGGCAGGGTAGCTCCTACGAGCAGTACTTC. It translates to CASSPRQGSSYEQYF.

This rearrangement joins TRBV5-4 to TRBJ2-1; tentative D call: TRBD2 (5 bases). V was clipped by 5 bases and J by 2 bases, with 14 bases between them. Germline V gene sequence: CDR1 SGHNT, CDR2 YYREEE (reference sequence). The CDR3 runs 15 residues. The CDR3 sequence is CASRDSGDPYNEQFF. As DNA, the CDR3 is TGTGCCAGCAGGGATTCCGGGGATCCCTACAATGAGCAGTTCTTC.

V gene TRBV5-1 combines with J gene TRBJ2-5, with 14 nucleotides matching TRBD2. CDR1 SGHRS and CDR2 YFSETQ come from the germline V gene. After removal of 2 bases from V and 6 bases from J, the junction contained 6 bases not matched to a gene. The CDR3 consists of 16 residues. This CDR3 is CASSLRLAGGPQTQYF. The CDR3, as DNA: TGCGCCAGCAGCTTACGACTAGCGGGGGGGCCGCAGACCCAGTACTTC. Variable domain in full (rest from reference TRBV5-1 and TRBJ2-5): KAGVTQTPRYLIKTRGQQVTLSCSPISGHRSVSWYQQTPGQGLQFLFEYFSETQRNKGNFPGRFSGRQFSNSRSEMNVSTLELGDSALYLCASSLRLAGGPQTQYFGPGTRLLVL.

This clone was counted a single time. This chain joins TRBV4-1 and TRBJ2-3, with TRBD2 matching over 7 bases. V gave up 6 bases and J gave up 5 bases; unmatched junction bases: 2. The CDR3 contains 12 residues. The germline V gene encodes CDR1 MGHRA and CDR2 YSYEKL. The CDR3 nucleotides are TGCGCCAGCAGATCGGGGGGAGATACGCAGTATTTT. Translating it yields CASRSGGDTQYF.

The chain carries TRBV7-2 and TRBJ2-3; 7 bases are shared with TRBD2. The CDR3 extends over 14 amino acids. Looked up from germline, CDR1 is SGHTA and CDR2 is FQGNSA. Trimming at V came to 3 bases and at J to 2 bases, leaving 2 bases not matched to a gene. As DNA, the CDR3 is TGTGCCAGCAGCTTTAGCGGGCCCACAGATACGCAGTATTTT. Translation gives CASSFSGPTDTQYF.

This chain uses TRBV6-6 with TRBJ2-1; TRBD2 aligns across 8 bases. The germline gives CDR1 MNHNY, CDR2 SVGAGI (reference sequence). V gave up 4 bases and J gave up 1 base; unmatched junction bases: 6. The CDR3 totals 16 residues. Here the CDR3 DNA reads TGTGCCAGCAGTTCCACAGCTAGCGGGTCCTACAATGAGCAGTTCTTC. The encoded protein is CASSSTASGSYNEQFF.